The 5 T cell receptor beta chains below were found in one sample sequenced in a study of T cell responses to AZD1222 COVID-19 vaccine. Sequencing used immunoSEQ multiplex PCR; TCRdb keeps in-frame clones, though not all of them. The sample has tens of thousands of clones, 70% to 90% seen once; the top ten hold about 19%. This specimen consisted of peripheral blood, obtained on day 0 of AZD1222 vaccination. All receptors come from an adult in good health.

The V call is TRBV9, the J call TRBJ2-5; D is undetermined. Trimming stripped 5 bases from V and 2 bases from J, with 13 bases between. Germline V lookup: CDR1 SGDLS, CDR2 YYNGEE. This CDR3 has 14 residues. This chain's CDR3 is CASSPFDQQETQYF. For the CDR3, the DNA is TGTGCCAGCAGTCCCTTTGACCAGCAAGAGACCCAGTACTTC. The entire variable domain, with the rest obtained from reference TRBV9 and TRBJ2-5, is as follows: DSGVTQTPKHLITATGQRVTLRCSPRSGDLSVYWYQQSLDQGLQFLIQYYNGEERAKGNILERFSAQQFPDLHSELNLSSLELGDSALYFCASSPFDQQETQYFGPGTRLLVL.

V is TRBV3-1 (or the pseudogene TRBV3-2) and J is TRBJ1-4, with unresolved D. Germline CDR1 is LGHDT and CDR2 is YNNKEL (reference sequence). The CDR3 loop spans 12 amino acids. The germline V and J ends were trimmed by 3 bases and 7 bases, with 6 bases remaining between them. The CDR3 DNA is TGTGCCAGCAGCCACCTGGGTGAAAAACTGTTTTTT. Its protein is CASSHLGEKLFF.

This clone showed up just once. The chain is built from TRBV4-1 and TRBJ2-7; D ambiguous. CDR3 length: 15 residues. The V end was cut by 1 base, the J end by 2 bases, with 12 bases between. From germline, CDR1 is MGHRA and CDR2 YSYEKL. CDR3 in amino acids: CASSQVVGDPYEQYF. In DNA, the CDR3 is TGCGCCAGCAGCCAAGTAGTCGGAGACCCCTACGAGCAGTACTTC.

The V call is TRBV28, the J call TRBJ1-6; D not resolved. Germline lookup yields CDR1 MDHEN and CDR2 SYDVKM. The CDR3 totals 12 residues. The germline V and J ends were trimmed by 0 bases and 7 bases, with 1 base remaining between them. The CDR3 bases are TGTGCCAGCAGTTTATGGAATTCACCCCTCCACTTT. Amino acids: CASSLWNSPLHF.

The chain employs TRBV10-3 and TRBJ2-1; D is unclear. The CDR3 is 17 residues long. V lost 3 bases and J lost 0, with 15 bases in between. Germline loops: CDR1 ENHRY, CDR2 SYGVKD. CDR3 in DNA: TGTGCCATCAGTGATTATGACACCCCCGACTCCTACAATGAGCAGTTCTTC. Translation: CAISDYDTPDSYNEQFF.